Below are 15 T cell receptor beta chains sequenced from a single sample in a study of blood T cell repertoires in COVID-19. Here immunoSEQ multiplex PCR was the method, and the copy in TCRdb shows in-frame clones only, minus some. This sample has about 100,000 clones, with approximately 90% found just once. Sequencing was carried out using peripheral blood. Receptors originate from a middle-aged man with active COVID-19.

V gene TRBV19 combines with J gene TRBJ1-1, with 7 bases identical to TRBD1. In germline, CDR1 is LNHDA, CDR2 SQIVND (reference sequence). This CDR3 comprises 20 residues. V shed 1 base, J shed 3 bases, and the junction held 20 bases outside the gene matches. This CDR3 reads CASSIAAPGQFLSRDTEAFF. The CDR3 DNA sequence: TGTGCCAGTAGTATAGCCGCCCCGGGACAGTTCCTAAGTCGGGACACTGAAGCTTTCTTT.

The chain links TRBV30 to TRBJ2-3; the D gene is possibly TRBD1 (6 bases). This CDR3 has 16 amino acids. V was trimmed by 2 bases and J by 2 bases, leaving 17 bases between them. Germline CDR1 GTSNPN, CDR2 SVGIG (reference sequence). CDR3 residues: CAWSHGQPDVTDTQYF. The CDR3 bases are TGTGCCTGGAGTCACGGACAGCCGGACGTCACAGATACGCAGTATTTT.

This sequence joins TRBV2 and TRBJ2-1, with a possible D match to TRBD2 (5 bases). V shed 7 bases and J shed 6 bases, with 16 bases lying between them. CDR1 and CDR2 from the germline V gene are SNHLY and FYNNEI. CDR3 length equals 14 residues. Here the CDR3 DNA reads TGTGCCAGCACCCCTCAGCGGATGTCCAATGAGCAGTTCTTC. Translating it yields CASTPQRMSNEQFF.

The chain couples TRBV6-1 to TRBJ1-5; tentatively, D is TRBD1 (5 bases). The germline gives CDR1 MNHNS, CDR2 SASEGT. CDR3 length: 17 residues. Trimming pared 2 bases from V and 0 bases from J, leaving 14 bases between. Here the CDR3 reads CASSEHLTGGSNQPQHF. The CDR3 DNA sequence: TGTGCCAGCAGTGAACACCTCACGGGGGGTAGCAATCAGCCCCAGCATTTT.

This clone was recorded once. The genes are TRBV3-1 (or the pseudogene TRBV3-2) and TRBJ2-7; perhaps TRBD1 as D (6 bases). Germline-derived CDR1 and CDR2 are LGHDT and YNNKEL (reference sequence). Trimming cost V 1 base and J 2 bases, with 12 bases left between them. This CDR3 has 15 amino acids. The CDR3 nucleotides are TGTGCCAGCAGCCAAGGACAGGTCCTAGCCTACGAGCAGTACTTC. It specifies CASSQGQVLAYEQYF.

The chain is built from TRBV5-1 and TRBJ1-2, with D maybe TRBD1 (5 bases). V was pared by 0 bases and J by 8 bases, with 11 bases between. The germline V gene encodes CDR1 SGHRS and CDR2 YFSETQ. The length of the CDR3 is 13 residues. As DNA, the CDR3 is TGCGCCAGCAGCTTGGTCTCAGGGCCCGGCTACACCTTC. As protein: CASSLVSGPGYTF. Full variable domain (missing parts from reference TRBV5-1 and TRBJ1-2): KAGVTQTPRYLIKTRGQQVTLSCSPISGHRSVSWYQQTPGQGLQFLFEYFSETQRNKGNFPGRFSGRQFSNSRSEMNVSTLELGDSALYLCASSLVSGPGYTFGSGTRLTVV.

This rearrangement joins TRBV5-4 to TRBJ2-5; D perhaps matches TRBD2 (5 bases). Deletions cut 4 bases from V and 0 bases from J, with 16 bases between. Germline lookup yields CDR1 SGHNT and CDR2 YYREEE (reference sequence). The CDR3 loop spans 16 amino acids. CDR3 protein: CASSAGILQYQETQYF. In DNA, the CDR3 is TGTGCCAGCAGCGCCGGGATACTACAGTACCAAGAGACCCAGTACTTC.

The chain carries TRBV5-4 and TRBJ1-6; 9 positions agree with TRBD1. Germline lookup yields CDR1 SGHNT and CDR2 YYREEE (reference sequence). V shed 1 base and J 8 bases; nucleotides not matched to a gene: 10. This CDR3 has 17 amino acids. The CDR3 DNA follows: TGTGCCAGCAGCTTGAATACAGGGGGCGCGGGGGATTCACCCCTCCACTTT. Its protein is CASSLNTGGAGDSPLHF.

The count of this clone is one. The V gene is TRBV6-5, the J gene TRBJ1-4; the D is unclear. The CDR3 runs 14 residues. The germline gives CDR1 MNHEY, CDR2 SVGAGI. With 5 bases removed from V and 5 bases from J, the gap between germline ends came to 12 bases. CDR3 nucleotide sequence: TGTGCCAGCAGTCATCCAGGCCGGAATGAAAAACTGTTTTTT. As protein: CASSHPGRNEKLFF.

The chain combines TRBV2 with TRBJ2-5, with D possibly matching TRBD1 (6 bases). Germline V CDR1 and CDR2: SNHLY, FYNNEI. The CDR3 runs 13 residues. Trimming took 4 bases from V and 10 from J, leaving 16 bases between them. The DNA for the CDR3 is TGTGCCAGCAGTGGACAGGAATTAGGGGACCAGTACTTC. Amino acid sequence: CASSGQELGDQYF.

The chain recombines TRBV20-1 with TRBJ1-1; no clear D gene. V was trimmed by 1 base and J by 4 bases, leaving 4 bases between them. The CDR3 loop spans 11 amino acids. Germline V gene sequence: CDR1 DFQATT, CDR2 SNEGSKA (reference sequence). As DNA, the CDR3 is TGCAGTGCTAGAGTAGTCACTGAAGCTTTCTTT. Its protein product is CSARVVTEAFF.

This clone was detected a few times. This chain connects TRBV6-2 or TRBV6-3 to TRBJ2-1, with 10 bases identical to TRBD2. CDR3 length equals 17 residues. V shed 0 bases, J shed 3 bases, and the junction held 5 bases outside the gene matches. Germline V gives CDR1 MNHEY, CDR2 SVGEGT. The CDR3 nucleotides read TGTGCCAGCAGTTACTCCCCTCTAGCGGGAGTCTACAATGAGCAGTTCTTC. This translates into CASSYSPLAGVYNEQFF.

CDR3 in amino acids: CASSQLQHQGTGEKLFF. CDR3 bases: TGTGCCAGCAGCCAACTACAACACCAGGGGACGGGGGAAAAACTGTTTTTT. V and J are TRBV4-2 and TRBJ1-4; possible D gene TRBD1, 6 bases. V was pared by 2 bases and J by 8 bases, with 21 bases between. The germline CDR1 and CDR2 sequences are LGHNA and YNFKEQ. CDR3 length: 17 amino acids.

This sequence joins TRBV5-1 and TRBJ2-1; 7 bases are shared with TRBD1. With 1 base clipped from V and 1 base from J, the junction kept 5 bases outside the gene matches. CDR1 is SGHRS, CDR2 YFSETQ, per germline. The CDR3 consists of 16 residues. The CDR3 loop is CASSLIPRGSYNEQFF. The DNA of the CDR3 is TGCGCCAGCAGCTTGATCCCCAGGGGGTCCTACAATGAGCAGTTCTTC.

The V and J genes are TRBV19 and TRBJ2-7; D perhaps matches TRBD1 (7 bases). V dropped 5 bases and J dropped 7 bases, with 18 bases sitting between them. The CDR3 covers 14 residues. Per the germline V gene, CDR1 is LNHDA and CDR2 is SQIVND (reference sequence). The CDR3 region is CASSPTGTPREQYF. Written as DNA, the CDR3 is TGTGCCAGTAGTCCGACAGGGACTCCTCGGGAGCAGTACTTC. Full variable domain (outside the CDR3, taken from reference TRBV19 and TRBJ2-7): DGGITQSPKYLFRKEGQNVTLSCEQNLNHDAMYWYRQDPGQGLRLIYYSQIVNDFQKGDIAEGYSVSREKKESFPLTVTSAQKNPTAFYLCASSPTGTPREQYFGPGTRLTVT.